The next 21 T cell receptor beta chains were all read from a single sample in a study of T-cell reconstitution after alpha-beta-depleted transplantation in children. The TCRbeta library incorporated unique molecular identifiers. TCRdb reprocessed the PCR reads via MiXCR and lists one record per CDR3 protein. This repertoire shows 780,000 or so distinct CDR3 sequences, roughly 15% found once; its top ten account for approximately 5%. The sequencing here drew on PBMCs, mostly from graft donor cells, taken 360 days after TCRalphabeta/CD19-depleted stem cell transplant. Receptor source: a male patient younger than 18 who had a stem cell transplant for acute lymphoblastic leukemia, so the T cells may come from the graft donor.

V gene TRBV11-2 combines with J gene TRBJ2-1; 8 bases match TRBD2. J was trimmed by 8 bases and V by 3 bases; bases with no gene match: 9. The length of the CDR3 is 15 residues. Germline V CDR1 and CDR2: SGHAT, FQNNGV. In nucleotides, the CDR3 is TGTGCCAGCAGCTTTGGGGGCCGAGCGGGAGATGAGCAGTTCTTC. Translation gives CASSFGGRAGDEQFF.

In its sample, this clonotype was seen a few times. The CDR3 sequence is CASSGYRDSSGANVLTF. In DNA form, the CDR3 reads TGTGCCAGCAGCGGGTACCGGGACAGCTCTGGGGCCAACGTCCTGACTTTC. The chain links TRBV2 to TRBJ2-6, with TRBD1 identical over 7 bases. Germline assignment: CDR1 SNHLY and CDR2 FYNNEI. Trimming cost V 6 bases and J 0 bases; bases outside gene matches: 8. This CDR3 comprises 17 residues. Supplemented by reference TRBV2 and TRBJ2-6, the full variable domain reads EPEVTQTPSHQVTQMGQEVILRCVPISNHLYFYWYRQILGQKVEFLVSFYNNEISEKSEIFDDQFSVERPDGSNFTLKIRSTKLEDSAMYFCASSGYRDSSGANVLTFGAGSRLTVL.

Only a few counts were recorded for this clonotype. This chain links TRBV3-1 with TRBJ2-7; 8 positions match TRBD2. The CDR3 totals 13 residues. Germline lookup yields CDR1 LGHDT and CDR2 YNNKEL (reference sequence). V shed 7 bases and J 2 bases; nucleotides not matched to a gene: 4. The CDR3: CASKLADTYEQYF. DNA of the CDR3: TGTGCCAGCAAACTAGCGGATACCTACGAGCAGTACTTC.

This clonotype was picked up a small number of times. The chain recombines TRBV4-1 with TRBJ1-5; D is unresolved. Between the trimmed V and J ends, which lost 0 bases and 1 base, there was a span of 7 bases. CDR1 and CDR2 (germline): MGHRA, YSYEKL. The length of the CDR3 is 15 residues. CDR3 in amino acids: CASSQDLRSNQPQHF. The CDR3 DNA reads TGCGCCAGCAGCCAAGATCTGAGGAGCAATCAGCCCCAGCATTTT.

The V call is TRBV9, the J call TRBJ2-7, with D unclear. The length of the CDR3 is 15 residues. V was cut by 0 bases and J by 2 bases, with 12 bases left in between. The germline CDR1 and CDR2 sequences are SGDLS and YYNGEE. The CDR3 coding sequence is TGTGCCAGCAGCGTAGACGGCAGCCCCCCCTACGAGCAGTACTTC. Translated: CASSVDGSPPYEQYF.

This chain connects TRBV28 to TRBJ2-6; 11 bases are shared with TRBD1. J gave up 2 bases and V 3 bases, and 3 bases lay outside the gene matches. Germline loops: CDR1 MDHEN, CDR2 SYDVKM. The CDR3 extends over 17 amino acids. Here the CDR3 reads CASSLDRGRPGANVLTF. As DNA, the CDR3 is TGTGCCAGCAGTTTGGACAGGGGGCGCCCTGGGGCCAACGTCCTGACTTTC.

This clonotype was found a few times. The rearrangement joins TRBV3-1 to TRBJ2-3, with D possibly being TRBD2 (5 bases). The germline V and J ends were trimmed by 4 bases and 2 bases, with 10 bases remaining between them. This CDR3 comprises 14 residues. Germline CDR1 reads LGHDT; CDR2 reads YNNKEL (reference sequence). CDR3 sequence: CASSPRGYTDTQYF. The CDR3 DNA sequence: TGTGCCAGCAGCCCCCGGGGATACACAGATACGCAGTATTTT.

In this sample, this clonotype turned up a few times. This chain uses TRBV15 with TRBJ2-2, with D unclear. Germline V gene lookup returns CDR1 LNHNV and CDR2 YYDKDF (reference sequence). V was clipped by 4 bases and J by 7 bases, with 13 bases between them. CDR3 length equals 14 residues. The CDR3 sequence is CATSTPWRDGELFF. CDR3 DNA sequence: TGTGCCACCAGCACCCCCTGGCGTGACGGGGAGCTGTTTTTT. The whole variable domain, filled in from reference TRBV15 and TRBJ2-2, reads DAMVIQNPRYQVTQFGKPVTLSCSQTLNHNVMYWYQQKSSQAPKLLFHYYDKDFNNEADTPDNFQSRRPNTSFCFLDIRSPGLGDTAMYLCATSTPWRDGELFFGEGSRLTVL.

This chain's CDR3 is CASSQDGHEQFF. CDR3 in DNA: TGCGCCAGCAGCCAAGATGGCCATGAGCAGTTCTTC. V gene TRBV4-1 combines with J gene TRBJ2-1, with D uncertain. From germline, CDR1 is MGHRA and CDR2 YSYEKL. The CDR3 runs 12 residues. The V gene lost 0 bases and the J gene lost 8 bases, with 5 bases spanning the gap.

V gene TRBV20-1 combines with J gene TRBJ1-1; D is possibly TRBD1 (6 bases). Germline values: CDR1 DFQATT, CDR2 SNEGSKA (reference sequence). The V end was cut by 1 base, the J end by 3 bases, with 12 bases between. This CDR3 has 14 residues. The CDR3: CSARGGGGHTEAFF. CDR3 DNA sequence: TGCAGTGCTAGAGGCGGAGGGGGGCACACTGAAGCTTTCTTT.

This clonotype has more than one count but fewer than ten. J is TRBJ2-7 and V is TRBV5-1; 8 bases align to TRBD1. CDR1 and CDR2 (germline): SGHRS, YFSETQ. The CDR3 spans 16 residues. V shed 3 bases, J shed 0 bases, and the junction held 8 bases outside the gene matches. The chain's CDR3 is CASSSQGDRGSYEQYF. The CDR3 coding sequence is TGCGCCAGCAGCTCACAGGGGGATCGCGGCTCCTACGAGCAGTACTTC.

The CDR3 protein is CASSVNSAAYEQYF. The CDR3 nucleotides are TGTGCCAGCAGCGTAAATAGCGCCGCCTACGAGCAGTACTTC. The chain links TRBV9 to TRBJ2-7; a possible D gene is TRBD2 (5 bases). Germline CDR1 reads SGDLS; CDR2 reads YYNGEE. Trimming shortened V by 1 base and J by 2 bases, and 10 bases separated the two germline ends. This CDR3 contains 14 residues.

The chain employs TRBV2 and TRBJ2-7; D tentatively fits TRBD1 or TRBD2 (5 bases each). V lost 1 base, J lost 0 bases, and 10 bases lay in between. The germline gives CDR1 SNHLY, CDR2 FYNNEI. CDR3 length: 15 residues. The CDR3 loop is CASSEGPGLSYEQYF. CDR3 DNA: TGTGCCAGCAGTGAAGGACCGGGGCTCTCCTACGAGCAGTACTTC.

The V call is TRBV5-1, the J call TRBJ2-7; TRBD2 matches 8 bases. Germline CDR1 is SGHRS and CDR2 is YFSETQ. Trimming removed 4 bases from V and 1 base from J; junction bases left unmatched: 10. This CDR3 is 16 amino acids long. For the CDR3, the DNA is TGCGCCAGCAGCGGTGGTAGCGGGGTCGCGTCCTACGAGCAGTACTTC. Translating it yields CASSGGSGVASYEQYF.

CDR3 bases: TGTGCCACCAGCACCTTAGACCCAGACCAAGAGACCCAGTACTTC. Protein: CATSTLDPDQETQYF. The chain couples TRBV15 to TRBJ2-5; D gene unclear. CDR1 and CDR2 (germline): LNHNV, YYDKDF (reference sequence). The CDR3 runs 15 residues. The V gene lost 4 bases and the J gene lost 0 bases, with 12 bases spanning the gap. Using reference TRBV15 and TRBJ2-5 for the parts outside the CDR3, the full variable domain is DAMVIQNPRYQVTQFGKPVTLSCSQTLNHNVMYWYQQKSSQAPKLLFHYYDKDFNNEADTPDNFQSRRPNTSFCFLDIRSPGLGDTAMYLCATSTLDPDQETQYFGPGTRLLVL.

This clonotype was observed a handful of times. The V call is TRBV5-1, the J call TRBJ2-1, with 10 bases aligning to TRBD2. The germline gives CDR1 SGHRS, CDR2 YFSETQ. The length of the CDR3 is 14 residues. Losses at the gene ends were 6 bases for V and 7 bases for J; bases not matched to a gene: 7. As DNA, the CDR3 is TGCGCCAGCAAAATAGCGGGAGGAAGAAATGAGCAGTTCTTC. As protein: CASKIAGGRNEQFF.

This chain joins TRBV6-5 and TRBJ2-7; 7 bases map to TRBD2. The V gene's germline CDR1 is MNHEY and CDR2 SVGAGI. This CDR3 has 13 residues. The J segment lost 6 bases and the V segment lost 7 bases, leaving 9 bases of the junction unmatched. For the CDR3, the DNA is TGTGCCAGCATCCAAGCGGGATCAGGCGAGCAGTACTTC. Translating gives CASIQAGSGEQYF.

The table lists this clonotype with many counts. V usage is TRBV6-2 or TRBV6-3 and J usage is TRBJ2-1, with D perhaps TRBD2 (7 bases). Germline loops: CDR1 MNHEY, CDR2 SVGEGT. The V end was cut by 5 bases, the J end by 12 bases, with 26 bases between. This CDR3 spans 16 amino acids. For the CDR3, the DNA is TGTGCCAGCAGTGCGATTTCCAGGGGAGGGCCGGTAGGGCAGTTCTTC. Encoded protein: CASSAISRGGPVGQFF.

The table lists this clonotype with a few counts. CDR3 DNA: TGCGCCAGCCGCGACAGAGGGTCCTATGACTATGGCTACACCTTC. This gives the protein CASRDRGSYDYGYTF. The V gene is TRBV5-1, the J gene TRBJ1-2, with D perhaps matching TRBD1 (5 bases). Germline lookup yields CDR1 SGHRS and CDR2 YFSETQ. This CDR3 comprises 15 residues. Trimming pared 7 bases from V and 3 bases from J, leaving 19 bases between.

This chain joins TRBV12-5 and TRBJ2-3, with 7 bases matching TRBD1. The CDR3 runs 15 residues. V was clipped by 7 bases and J by 0 bases; unmatched bases: 7. Per the germline V gene, CDR1 is LGHNT and CDR2 is FRNRAP. The CDR3 coding sequence is TGTGCTAGTGTCCTTGGGACAGCTAGCACAGATACGCAGTATTTT. Translation: CASVLGTASTDTQYF.

The chain employs TRBV12-3 or TRBV12-4 and TRBJ1-1, with D possibly being TRBD1 (5 bases). The CDR3 runs 15 residues. Trimming took off 1 base at V and 1 base at J, with 10 bases between the two ends. The chain's CDR3 is CASSLGGMGNTEAFF. DNA of the CDR3: TGTGCCAGCAGTTTAGGGGGGATGGGGAACACTGAAGCTTTCTTT.